The clone carrying this TCR beta chain has only a few counts. The target antigen is unknown. This sample is drawn from a study of identical twins. General observations from the study: Sequences that were out-of-frame, alpha and twin-shared displayed an excess of low generation probability. Donors were not followed over many years; analysis was cross-sectional. Models predicted less out-of-frame TCR alpha sharing in monozygotic twins than was found.

TCRdb fed the 5' RACE reads into MiXCR, producing one record per CDR3 protein. The profile shows approximately 550,000 distinct CDR3 sequences, 20% to 25% of them singletons. V trimming: 6 bases; J trimming: 4 bases; junction bases outside the gene matches: 11. This CDR3 spans 16 amino acids. CDR1 SGHAT and CDR2 FQNNGV come from the germline V gene. This sample was shared with a second study, whose subject was yellow fever vaccine responses in identical twins.

The sample comprised CD4+ T cells sorted from blood. The TCR comes from a woman aged 18-29 years in good health. The chain couples TRBV11-2 to TRBJ2-7; the match to TRBD2 covers 11 bases. As DNA, the CDR3 is TGTGCCAGCAGTCGTGGGCTAGCGGGGGGACAATACGAGCAGTACGTC. This encodes CASSRGLAGGQYEQYV.